Listed below are T cell receptor beta chains from one sample, sequenced in a study of T cell repertoires in cytomegalovirus infection. TCRdb recomputed calls from the reads with MiXCR, one row per CDR3 protein. The data contain approximately 170,000 distinct CDR3 sequences, roughly an eighth of them seen just once; the ten biggest clones take up 27%. Material: PBMCs. The receptors stem from a human donor in good health (CMV status not recorded). Some clones in this sample may be carry-over from other donors' samples. The CDR3 runs from the conserved cysteine through the conserved F or W. Fields, in order: CDR3 DNA, CDR3 protein, J gene, clone size, V gene, D gene. A D gene is named only where the DNA matches it firmly. The size of a clone is reported for some rows only, either as once, few or many, or as a class for expanded clones.

CDR3 DNA: TGTGCCAGCAGCCAAGATGGACAGGCGATTAATGAAAAACTGTTTTTT
CDR3 protein: CASSQDGQAINEKLFF
J gene: TRBJ1-4
clone size: -
V gene: TRBV3-1
D gene: TRBD1

CDR3 DNA: TGTGCCAGCAGTTACCTAGGGAAGGGGAACTATGGCTACACCTTC
CDR3 protein: CASSYLGKGNYGYTF
J gene: TRBJ1-2
clone size: many
V gene: TRBV6-5
D gene: -

CDR3 DNA: TGCAGTGCTAGCGGACAGGGAGCCCCCCGCTACACCTTC
CDR3 protein: CSASGQGAPRYTF
J gene: TRBJ1-2
clone size: -
V gene: TRBV20-1
D gene: TRBD1

CDR3 DNA: TGTGCCAGCAGCCTTAGACAGGGGGCAAATGAAAAACTGTTTTTT
CDR3 protein: CASSLRQGANEKLFF
J gene: TRBJ1-4
clone size: -
V gene: TRBV11-2
D gene: TRBD1

CDR3 DNA: TGTGCCAGCAGTCGTGCGGGGGAAGGGACCGAGCAGTACTTC
CDR3 protein: CASSRAGEGTEQYF
J gene: TRBJ2-7
clone size: few
V gene: TRBV5-5
D gene: TRBD2

CDR3 DNA: TGTGCCAGCAGCTCCCGGGAGTCCTACAATGAGCAGTTCTTC
CDR3 protein: CASSSRESYNEQFF
J gene: TRBJ2-1
clone size: many
V gene: TRBV7-2
D gene: -

CDR3 DNA: TGTGCCAGCAGCCCCCAGGTTTCGAACACCGGGGAGCTGTTTTTT
CDR3 protein: CASSPQVSNTGELFF
J gene: TRBJ2-2
clone size: many
V gene: TRBV7-7
D gene: -

CDR3 DNA: TGCAGCGTTCGACAGGGGCAAGAGACCCAGTACTTC
CDR3 protein: CSVRQGQETQYF
J gene: TRBJ2-5
clone size: few
V gene: TRBV29-1
D gene: TRBD1

CDR3 DNA: TGTGCCACCAGTGATGTCAAGAGGGGCTATGAGCAGTTCTTC
CDR3 protein: CATSDVKRGYEQFF
J gene: TRBJ2-1
clone size: many
V gene: TRBV24-1
D gene: -

CDR3 DNA: TGTGCCAGCAGCCCCGGGACAGTCGAGCAGTACTTC
CDR3 protein: CASSPGTVEQYF
J gene: TRBJ2-7
clone size: many
V gene: TRBV7-9
D gene: TRBD1

CDR3 DNA: TGCAGTGCTGTCCTATGGGGGGACACGGGATTTCATCAGCCCCAGCATTTT
CDR3 protein: CSAVLWGDTGFHQPQHF
J gene: TRBJ1-5
clone size: many
V gene: TRBV20-1
D gene: -

CDR3 DNA: TGTGCCAGCAGCCCGGGACAGGGGGCGAACACCGGGGAGCTGTTTTTT
CDR3 protein: CASSPGQGANTGELFF
J gene: TRBJ2-2
clone size: -
V gene: TRBV11-1
D gene: TRBD1

CDR3 DNA: TGTGCCAGCAGCCCTCAGTACACTGAAGCTTTCTTT
CDR3 protein: CASSPQYTEAFF
J gene: TRBJ1-1
clone size: few
V gene: TRBV14
D gene: -

CDR3 DNA: TGTGCCAGCAGCTTAGCGGTAGCGGGGATCTACAATGAGCAGTTCTTC
CDR3 protein: CASSLAVAGIYNEQFF
J gene: TRBJ2-1
clone size: -
V gene: TRBV7-2
D gene: TRBD2

CDR3 DNA: TGTGCCAGCAGCTTAGCTAGCACAGGAATGAACACTGAAGCTTTCTTT
CDR3 protein: CASSLASTGMNTEAFF
J gene: TRBJ1-1
clone size: many
V gene: TRBV7-2
D gene: -

CDR3 DNA: TGTGCCAGCTCACTGCCCGGCCCGACGGCTGAAGCTTTCTTT
CDR3 protein: CASSLPGPTAEAFF
J gene: TRBJ1-1
clone size: -
V gene: TRBV18
D gene: -

CDR3 DNA: TGTGCCAGCAGCGGGACTAGCGGGGGTTATGAGCAGTTCTTC
CDR3 protein: CASSGTSGGYEQFF
J gene: TRBJ2-1
clone size: many
V gene: TRBV11-2
D gene: TRBD2

CDR3 DNA: TGTGCCAGCCGGAGGGGGCCGGGTGAGGACGAGCAGTACTTC
CDR3 protein: CASRRGPGEDEQYF
J gene: TRBJ2-7
clone size: -
V gene: TRBV28
D gene: -

CDR3 DNA: TGCAGTGCTTCCCGAGGACAGGGCAATCAGCCCCAGCATTTT
CDR3 protein: CSASRGQGNQPQHF
J gene: TRBJ1-5
clone size: few
V gene: TRBV20-1
D gene: TRBD1

CDR3 DNA: TGTGCCAGCAGTTTGTCACAGGCGAACACTGAAGCTTTCTTT
CDR3 protein: CASSLSQANTEAFF
J gene: TRBJ1-1
clone size: many
V gene: TRBV27
D gene: -

CDR3 DNA: TGTGCCAGCAGTTCTCGGACAGATGGGGAGACCCAGTACTTC
CDR3 protein: CASSSRTDGETQYF
J gene: TRBJ2-5
clone size: few
V gene: TRBV12-3/TRBV12-4
D gene: -

CDR3 DNA: TGTGCCAGCAGTTACAAAGTGTGGGGGGCCAACGTCCTGACTTTC
CDR3 protein: CASSYKVWGANVLTF
J gene: TRBJ2-6
clone size: -
V gene: TRBV27
D gene: -

CDR3 DNA: TGCGCCAGCAGCTTGCGTTGGGACCGAAGCGGAGATACGCAGTATTTT
CDR3 protein: CASSLRWDRSGDTQYF
J gene: TRBJ2-3
clone size: -
V gene: TRBV5-1
D gene: -

CDR3 DNA: TGTGCCTGGAGCGACAGCGGGGGTGAGCAGTTCTTC
CDR3 protein: CAWSDSGGEQFF
J gene: TRBJ2-1
clone size: few
V gene: TRBV30
D gene: TRBD2

CDR3 DNA: TGTGCCAGCAGCTTTTCTCTGGGTGGGGCCAACGTCCTGACTTTC
CDR3 protein: CASSFSLGGANVLTF
J gene: TRBJ2-6
clone size: many
V gene: TRBV7-2
D gene: -

CDR3 DNA: TGTGCCAGCAGCTTACCCCCGTTTAGGGACGACGTGGAGCAGTTCTTC
CDR3 protein: CASSLPPFRDDVEQFF
J gene: TRBJ2-1
clone size: few
V gene: TRBV7-3
D gene: -

CDR3 DNA: TGTGCCAGCAGCTTAGCGCGGGGGCCCCAAGAGACCCAGTACTTC
CDR3 protein: CASSLARGPQETQYF
J gene: TRBJ2-5
clone size: many
V gene: TRBV7-9
D gene: -